This T cell receptor beta chain was retrieved from a study of T cell changes during pregnancy in multiple sclerosis (dated by TCRdb to the late 2010s). Turning to the overall study: In women with multiple sclerosis, the researchers looked at how the T cell repertoire shifted as pregnancy progressed.

The CDR3 starts with the cysteine, ends with the phenylalanine, and has 14 residues. The entry retains the CDR3 DNA only, 42 bases that are in frame from base 1. The germline V gene specifies SGHRS as CDR1 and YFSETQ as CDR2. At the junction V is shortened by 3 bases and J by 2 bases; bases outside the gene matches: 5. Library prep was done by the immunoSEQ multiplex PCR assay. Sourced from immuneACCESS, this table was stored by TCRdb with only in-frame sequences that have V and J called. A share of the clones is absent; for the studies checked, an unresolved V gene accounts for under half, and the remainder has no known explanation. A total of 95,000 to 100,000 clones appear in this sample, more than 85% of them only once. In total, the top ten clones hold over 3% of the sample. Of note for this clone: What this receptor recognizes is not known. Per-base qualities were not stored, and no clone one base away is much larger.

The sample here was peripheral blood, taken in the second trimester of pregnancy. The receptor comes from a female donor with multiple sclerosis, enrolled in a pregnancy study. The sequence links TRBV5-1 to TRBJ2-7, with 7 bases in between that match TRBD1. DNA sequence: TGCGCCAGCAGCTACTCAGGGGGAACCTACGAGCAGTACTTC. Translated, this gives CASSYSGGTYEQYF.